The sequence of this TCR beta chain was determined in a study of neurological immune-mediated disorders. This clonotype was detected many times. The cDNA was generated by 5'RACE with 10-nucleotide random UMIs. From the 5' RACE reads, TCRdb called clonotypes with MiXCR, one entry per CDR3 protein. This table holds 26,000 or so distinct CDR3 sequences, 9% to 15% found once. Per the germline V gene, CDR1 is MDHEN and CDR2 is SYDVKM. The CDR3 extends over 13 amino acids. V lost 6 bases, J lost 8 bases, and 14 bases lay in between. Unsorted libraries were generated from 2 million PBMCs held at -80 degrees C.

The V call is TRBV28, the J call TRBJ2-1; D not resolved. This clonotype was obtained from a man between 60 and 75 years old in good health. Material: PBMCs. The CDR3 spells CASSPSPADEQFF. Written as DNA, the CDR3 is TGTGCCAGCAGCCCCTCCCCCGCCGATGAGCAGTTCTTC. The whole variable domain, remainder taken from reference TRBV28 and TRBJ2-1, is DVKVTQSSRYLVKRTGEKVFLECVQDMDHENMFWYRQDPGLGLRLIYFSYDVKMKEKGDIPEGYSVSREKKERFSLILESASTNQTSMYLCASSPSPADEQFFGPGTRLTVL.